Listed below are T cell receptor beta chains from one sample, sequenced in a study of blood T cells in healthy people across ages. One entry per CDR3 protein results from TCRdb running MiXCR on the 5' RACE reads. In the table there are 600,000 to 900,000 distinct CDR3 sequences, around 25% of which are singletons. This sample also belongs to another study, concerning T cells of mothers and their children.

Sequencing was carried out using blood. These receptors were taken from a boy younger than 18 in good health. Each CDR3 is given with its conserved first and last residue. Each record gives: clone size, J gene, D gene, V gene, CDR3 protein, CDR3 DNA. The D gene is left open where the match is weak. Not all rows give a size; the values are once, few, many and, for expanded clones, a class.

>.|TRBJ1-2|.|TRBV3-1
CASSHLNPGAYGYTF
TGTGCCAGCAGCCACTTGAACCCAGGGGCCTATGGCTACACCTTC
>.|TRBJ1-4|TRBD1|TRBV20-1
CSASDPGQGSEKLFF
TGCAGTGCTAGCGACCCGGGACAGGGGAGTGAAAAACTGTTTTTT
>few|TRBJ1-1|.|TRBV2
CASSTGPFTEAFF
TGTGCCAGCTCCACAGGGCCATTCACTGAAGCTTTCTTT
>.|TRBJ1-1|TRBD1|TRBV7-2
CASSFRDRVTEAFF
TGTGCCAGCAGCTTTCGGGACAGGGTTACTGAAGCTTTCTTT
>few|TRBJ2-6|TRBD2|TRBV27
CASTLLAGVAFSGANVLTF
TGTGCCAGCACCCTACTAGCGGGGGTTGCTTTCTCTGGGGCCAACGTCCTGACTTTC
>many|TRBJ2-7|.|TRBV4-1
CASSQVGDEQYF
TGCGCCAGCAGCCAAGTTGGGGACGAGCAGTACTTC
>.|TRBJ2-2|.|TRBV7-2
CASSRSGNTGELFF
TGTGCCAGCAGCCGGAGTGGGAACACCGGGGAGCTGTTTTTT
>few|TRBJ1-2|TRBD1|TRBV11-2
CASSHRQGTNYGYTF
TGTGCCAGCAGCCACCGACAGGGAACTAACTATGGCTACACCTTC
>few|TRBJ2-7|TRBD2|TRBV6-5
CASSPRLAGEQYF
TGTGCCAGCAGCCCGAGACTAGCGGGCGAGCAGTACTTC
>.|TRBJ2-6|.|TRBV27
CASRRGFSGANVLTF
TGTGCCAGCAGGAGGGGGTTCTCTGGGGCCAACGTCCTGACTTTC
>.|TRBJ2-5|.|TRBV27
CASSYTGETQYF
TGTGCCAGCAGCTATACAGGCGAGACCCAGTACTTC
>few|TRBJ1-1|.|TRBV30
CAWSEGTTEAFF
TGTGCCTGGAGTGAAGGGACCACTGAAGCTTTCTTT
>.|TRBJ2-5|.|TRBV12-3/TRBV12-4
CASSGADRTFQETQYF
TGTGCCAGCAGTGGGGCCGACAGGACCTTCCAAGAGACCCAGTACTTC
>few|TRBJ1-2|.|TRBV18
CASSPFDPGLLNGYTF
TGTGCCAGCTCACCTTTCGACCCGGGCTTATTAAATGGCTACACCTTC
>.|TRBJ1-2|.|TRBV18
CASSLGQADYGYTF
TGTGCCAGCTCACTGGGACAAGCCGACTATGGCTACACCTTC
>few|TRBJ1-2|TRBD1|TRBV2
CASSQGQGGLYGYTF
TGTGCCAGCAGCCAGGGACAGGGGGGACTCTATGGCTACACCTTC
>.|TRBJ2-4|TRBD1|TRBV2
CASSEEGGFSKNIQYF
TGTGCCAGCAGTGAAGAAGGGGGCTTTTCCAAAAACATTCAGTACTTC
>.|TRBJ1-2|.|TRBV12-3/TRBV12-4
CASSLVARGSGYTF
TGTGCCAGCAGTTTAGTTGCCAGGGGAAGTGGCTACACCTTC
>few|TRBJ1-5|.|TRBV19
CASSIFAGGGNQPQHF
TGTGCCAGTAGTATCTTTGCAGGCGGGGGCAATCAGCCCCAGCATTTT
>.|TRBJ2-3|TRBD2|TRBV6-5
CAIGAGGPTDTQYF
TGTGCCATCGGGGCGGGGGGCCCCACAGATACGCAGTATTTT
>.|TRBJ2-5|TRBD2|TRBV7-3
CASSLSGTLGAQYF
TGTGCCAGCAGCCTAAGCGGGACTCTCGGAGCCCAGTACTTC
>few|TRBJ2-7|.|TRBV18
CASSPAGANEQYF
TGTGCCAGCTCACCGGCCGGGGCAAACGAGCAGTACTTC
>.|TRBJ2-3|.|TRBV20-1
CSARNLYTDTQYF
TGCAGTGCTAGGAACCTCTACACAGATACGCAGTATTTT
>.|TRBJ2-2|TRBD2|TRBV5-6
CASSLEFLAGTGELFF
TGTGCCAGCAGCTTGGAGTTTCTAGCGGGGACCGGGGAGCTGTTTTTT
>.|TRBJ2-1|.|TRBV3-1
CASSRSKGQGLDNEQFF
TGTGCCAGCAGCCGAAGTAAGGGACAGGGACTAGACAATGAGCAGTTCTTC
>few|TRBJ2-5|.|TRBV15
CATSRDRLTGAQYF
TGTGCCACCAGCAGAGATAGGCTGACCGGGGCCCAGTACTTC
>.|TRBJ1-1|.|TRBV6-1
CASSAGEAFF
TGTGCCAGCAGTGCTGGTGAAGCTTTCTTT
>few|TRBJ2-7|TRBD1|TRBV6-5
CASSYWAGGHYEQYF
TGTGCCAGCAGTTACTGGGCAGGGGGCCACTACGAGCAGTACTTC
>.|TRBJ1-5|.|TRBV7-9
CASSGMTATNQPQHF
TGTGCCAGCAGTGGGATGACAGCGACAAATCAGCCCCAGCATTTT
>.|TRBJ1-4|TRBD1|TRBV6-5
CASTLTGPLRSTNEKLFF
TGTGCCAGCACTTTGACAGGGCCCCTTCGATCAACTAATGAAAAACTGTTTTTT
>few|TRBJ2-2|.|TRBV7-2
CASSHPGLQGQNTGELFF
TGTGCCAGCAGCCACCCGGGGCTACAGGGACAGAACACCGGGGAGCTGTTTTTT
>.|TRBJ2-7|TRBD2|TRBV7-9
CASSFTGGAGPHKQYF
TGTGCCAGCAGCTTCACCGGGGGGGCTGGTCCGCACAAGCAGTACTTC
>.|TRBJ1-4|TRBD1|TRBV10-3
CAIRDREGEKLFF
TGTGCCATCAGGGACAGGGAGGGTGAAAAACTGTTTTTT
>.|TRBJ2-5|.|TRBV6-4
CASSGQDRKETQYF
TGTGCCAGCAGTGGTCAGGACCGAAAGGAGACCCAGTACTTC
>.|TRBJ2-1|.|TRBV25-1
CASSDNDEQFF
TGTGCCAGCAGTGACAACGATGAGCAGTTCTTC
>.|TRBJ2-1|.|TRBV10-3
CAIGFNEQFF
TGTGCCATCGGGTTTAATGAGCAGTTCTTC
>few|TRBJ2-2|.|TRBV12-3/TRBV12-4
CASSRDQNTGELFF
TGTGCCAGCAGTCGGGACCAAAACACCGGGGAGCTGTTTTTT
>few|TRBJ1-4|TRBD1|TRBV6-6
CASSYEQGVEKLFF
TGTGCCAGCAGTTACGAACAGGGGGTGGAAAAACTGTTTTTT
>.|TRBJ2-1|.|TRBV10-2
CASSDDYGINAQFF
TGCGCCAGCAGTGATGACTATGGGATCAATGCGCAGTTCTTC
>few|TRBJ2-5|TRBD1|TRBV20-1
CSAVSGTGSQETQYF
TGCAGTGCAGTATCCGGGACAGGTTCCCAAGAGACCCAGTACTTC
>few|TRBJ2-7|.|TRBV28
CASSDPGTSPHYEQYF
TGTGCCAGCAGTGACCCCGGGACATCGCCCCACTACGAGCAGTACTTC
>.|TRBJ2-4|.|TRBV3-1
CASSQEDRKNIQYF
TGTGCCAGCAGCCAAGAGGACCGAAAAAACATTCAGTACTTC
>.|TRBJ2-6|.|TRBV21-1
CASSKVLSGEERSGANVLTF
TGTGCCAGCAGCAAAGTTCTGTCAGGGGAAGAGAGGTCTGGGGCCAACGTCCTGACTTTC
>.|TRBJ2-3|TRBD1|TRBV7-2
CASSARDSTDTQYF
TGTGCCAGCAGCGCCAGGGACAGTACAGATACGCAGTATTTT
>few|TRBJ1-4|TRBD1|TRBV9
CASSVNSGTALFF
TGTGCCAGCAGCGTAAATAGCGGGACAGCGCTGTTTTTT
>.|TRBJ2-1|TRBD2|TRBV10-3
CAISAEGTSGINEQFF
TGTGCCATCAGCGCGGAAGGGACTAGCGGTATCAATGAGCAGTTCTTC
>few|TRBJ2-5|.|TRBV5-1
CASSLGQVYQETQYF
TGCGCCAGCAGCTTGGGACAGGTGTACCAAGAGACCCAGTACTTC
>.|TRBJ2-7|TRBD2|TRBV27
CASSILAGGLHEQYF
TGTGCCAGCAGCATACTAGCGGGGGGATTACACGAGCAGTACTTC
>.|TRBJ2-3|TRBD2|TRBV20-1
CSAGRGLASGTQYF
TGCAGTGCTGGGAGGGGACTAGCCTCCGGTACGCAGTATTTT
>.|TRBJ1-4|.|TRBV28
CASSLYKINEKLFF
TGTGCCAGCAGTTTATACAAGATTAATGAAAAACTGTTTTTT
>.|TRBJ2-3|.|TRBV28
CASSPPIRTDTQYF
TGTGCCAGCAGTCCCCCCATACGCACAGATACGCAGTATTTT
>.|TRBJ1-4|TRBD1|TRBV7-8
CASSLAEQGAFEKLFF
TGTGCCAGCAGCTTAGCGGAGCAGGGGGCGTTTGAAAAACTGTTTTTT
>.|TRBJ1-3|.|TRBV20-1
CSAAESGNTIYF
TGCAGTGCTGCAGAGTCGGGAAACACCATATATTTT
>.|TRBJ2-7|.|TRBV2
CASSEDTYEQYF
TGTGCCAGCAGTGAGGACACCTACGAGCAGTACTTC
>.|TRBJ2-4|TRBD1|TRBV4-3
CASSQETGGDDIQYF
TGCGCCAGCAGCCAAGAGACAGGGGGCGACGACATTCAGTACTTC
>few|TRBJ2-5|TRBD1|TRBV6-5
CASSPPGTGRGTQYF
TGTGCCAGCAGTCCCCCCGGGACAGGGAGGGGGACCCAGTACTTC
>.|TRBJ2-7|TRBD2|TRBV29-1
CSVWRGGDYEQYF
TGCAGCGTATGGCGGGGGGGCGACTACGAGCAGTACTTC
>.|TRBJ2-5|TRBD1|TRBV16
CASSSDRVRETQYF
TGTGCCAGCAGCTCGGACAGGGTGAGAGAGACCCAGTACTTC
>.|TRBJ2-3|TRBD1|TRBV5-1
CASSLSGTGGGDTQYF
TGCGCCAGCAGCTTATCCGGGACAGGGGGCGGAGATACGCAGTATTTT
>.|TRBJ1-1|TRBD1|TRBV5-1
CASSLPYRGKNTEAFF
TGCGCCAGCAGCTTACCTTACAGGGGAAAGAACACTGAAGCTTTCTTT